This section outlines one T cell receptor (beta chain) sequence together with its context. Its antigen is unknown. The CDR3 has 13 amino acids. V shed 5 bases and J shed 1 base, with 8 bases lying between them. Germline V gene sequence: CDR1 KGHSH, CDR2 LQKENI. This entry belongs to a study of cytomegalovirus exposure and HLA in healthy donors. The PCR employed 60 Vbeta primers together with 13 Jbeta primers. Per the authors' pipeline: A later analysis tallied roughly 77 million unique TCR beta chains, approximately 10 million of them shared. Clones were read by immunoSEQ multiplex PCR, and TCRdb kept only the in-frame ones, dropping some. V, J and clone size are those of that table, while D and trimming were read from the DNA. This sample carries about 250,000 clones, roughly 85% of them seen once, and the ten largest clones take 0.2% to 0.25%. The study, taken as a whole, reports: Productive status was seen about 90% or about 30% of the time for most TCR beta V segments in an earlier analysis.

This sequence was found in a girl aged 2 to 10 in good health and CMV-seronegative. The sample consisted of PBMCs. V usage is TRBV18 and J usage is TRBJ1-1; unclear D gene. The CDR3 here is CASSVVANTEAFF. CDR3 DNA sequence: TGTGCCAGCTCAGTGGTAGCGAACACTGAAGCTTTCTTT.